Only a few counts were recorded for the clone carrying this T cell receptor beta chain. Its antigen is unknown. CDR1 is SEHNR, CDR2 FQNEAQ, per germline (reference sequence). V was clipped by 4 bases and J by 2 bases, with 5 bases between them. The CDR3 loop spans 12 amino acids. TCRdb re-analysed the RT-PCR reads in MiXCR, keeping a single row per CDR3 protein. The sample records approximately 700,000 distinct CDR3 sequences, approximately 15% being singletons. The sample originates from a study of response to subunit inactivated influenza vaccine. Study conclusions and caveats: Researchers suggested that each seasonal influenza vaccination recruits few new T cells.

The TCR comes from a man over 45 who received an inactivated influenza vaccine. The chain carries TRBV7-9 and TRBJ1-2; D remains ambiguous. Here the sequenced sample was PBMCs from blood, taken about 14 days before vaccination. CDR3 DNA: TGTGCCAGCAGCTGGCCAAACTATGGCTACACCTTC. This codes for CASSWPNYGYTF.